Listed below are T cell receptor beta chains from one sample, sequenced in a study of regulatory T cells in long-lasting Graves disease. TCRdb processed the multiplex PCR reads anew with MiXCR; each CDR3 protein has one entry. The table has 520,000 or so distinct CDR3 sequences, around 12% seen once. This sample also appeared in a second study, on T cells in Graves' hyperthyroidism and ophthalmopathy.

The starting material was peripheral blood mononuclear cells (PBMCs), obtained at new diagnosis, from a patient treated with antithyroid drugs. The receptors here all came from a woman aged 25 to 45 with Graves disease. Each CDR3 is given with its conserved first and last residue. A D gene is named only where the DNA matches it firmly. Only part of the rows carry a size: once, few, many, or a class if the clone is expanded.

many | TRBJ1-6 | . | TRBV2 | CASREGRTAPLHF | TGTGCCAGCAGGGAAGGGCGCACGGCACCCCTCCACTTT
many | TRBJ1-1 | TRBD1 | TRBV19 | CASIRTGGLTEAFF | TGTGCCAGTATTAGAACAGGGGGCTTAACTGAAGCTTTCTTT
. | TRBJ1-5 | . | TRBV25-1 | CASSDLGGTQHF | TGTGCCAGCAGTGACCTAGGGGGGACCCAGCATTTT
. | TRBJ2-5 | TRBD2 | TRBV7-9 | CASFRLAQVVETQYF | TGTGCCAGCTTCCGACTAGCTCAAGTGGTTGAGACCCAGTACTTC
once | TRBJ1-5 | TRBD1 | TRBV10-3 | CASGQGKHQPQHF | TGTGCCAGCGGACAGGGGAAGCATCAGCCCCAGCATTTT
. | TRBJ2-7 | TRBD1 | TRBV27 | CASSPFGTGSYEQYF | TGTGCCAGCAGTCCGTTCGGGACAGGTTCCTACGAGCAGTACTTC
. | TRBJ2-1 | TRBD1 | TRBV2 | CASSRQGYNEQFF | TGTGCCAGCAGTAGACAGGGATACAATGAGCAGTTCTTC
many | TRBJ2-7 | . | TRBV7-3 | CASSLSDSPSYEQYF | TGTGCCAGCAGCTTAAGCGACTCCCCCTCCTACGAGCAGTACTTC
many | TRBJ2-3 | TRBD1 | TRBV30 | CAWGTARTQYF | TGTGCCTGGGGGACAGCCCGTACGCAGTATTTT
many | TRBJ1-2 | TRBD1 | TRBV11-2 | CASSFFDRDILSAGYTF | TGTGCCAGCAGCTTTTTCGACAGGGACATTTTATCGGCTGGCTACACCTTC
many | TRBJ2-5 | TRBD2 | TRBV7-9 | CASSSGAGETQYF | TGTGCCAGCAGCTCCGGAGCGGGGGAGACCCAGTACTTC
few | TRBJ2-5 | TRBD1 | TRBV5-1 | CASSSQGTEETQYF | TGCGCCAGCAGCTCCCAAGGGACAGAAGAGACCCAGTACTTC
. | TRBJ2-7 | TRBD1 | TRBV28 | CASSPPTGVTEQYF | TGTGCCAGCAGCCCTCCGACAGGGGTCACCGAGCAGTACTTC
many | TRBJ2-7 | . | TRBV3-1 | CASSRRTATYEQYF | TGTGCCAGCAGCCGTAGGACTGCTACCTACGAGCAGTACTTC
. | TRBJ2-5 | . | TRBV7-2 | CASSFYRETQYF | TGTGCCAGCAGCTTTTACCGAGAGACCCAGTACTTC
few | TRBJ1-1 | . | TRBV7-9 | CASSPSVQMNTEAFF | TGTGCCAGCAGCCCTAGTGTACAGATGAACACTGAAGCTTTCTTT
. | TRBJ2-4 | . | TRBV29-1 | CSVDSGPEGIQYF | TGCAGCGTTGATAGCGGCCCAGAAGGCATTCAGTACTTC
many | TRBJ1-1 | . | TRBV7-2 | CASSFRATGEAFF | TGTGCCAGCAGCTTCAGGGCCACAGGGGAAGCTTTCTTT
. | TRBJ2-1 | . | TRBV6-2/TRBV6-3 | CASIEYSINEQFF | TGTGCCAGCATTGAATACTCGATAAATGAGCAGTTCTTC
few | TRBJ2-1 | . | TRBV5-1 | CASSLIGAQGGSNEQFF | TGCGCCAGCAGCTTGATCGGGGCCCAGGGGGGGAGCAATGAGCAGTTCTTC
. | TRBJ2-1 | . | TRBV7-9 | CASSSAFNEQFF | TGTGCCAGCAGCTCAGCCTTCAATGAGCAGTTCTTC
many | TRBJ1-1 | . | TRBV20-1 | CSASWRVEAFF | TGCAGTGCGTCCTGGAGGGTTGAAGCTTTCTTT
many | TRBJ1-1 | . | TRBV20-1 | CSATVRTEAFF | TGCAGTGCTACTGTGCGTACTGAAGCTTTCTTT
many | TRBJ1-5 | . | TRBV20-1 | CSARDHWGGPDQPQHF | TGCAGTGCTAGAGATCACTGGGGGGGGCCAGATCAGCCCCAGCATTTT
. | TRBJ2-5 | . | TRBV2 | CASSAATAGETQYF | TGTGCCAGCAGCGCCGCGACAGCGGGAGAGACCCAGTACTTC
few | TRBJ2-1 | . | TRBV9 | CASSGDSYNEQLF | TGTGCCAGCAGCGGGGACTCCTACAATGAGCAGCTCTTC
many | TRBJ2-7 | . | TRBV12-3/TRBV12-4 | CASSFERSYEQYF | TGTGCCAGCAGTTTCGAGCGGTCCTACGAGCAGTACTTC
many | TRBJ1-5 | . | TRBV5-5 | CASSPIQSNLQPQHF | TGTGCCAGCAGCCCAATCCAGTCGAATCTTCAGCCCCAGCATTTT
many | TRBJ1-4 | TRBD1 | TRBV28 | CASSTNRGGREKLFF | TGTGCCAGCAGTACCAACAGGGGCGGGCGAGAAAAACTGTTTTTT